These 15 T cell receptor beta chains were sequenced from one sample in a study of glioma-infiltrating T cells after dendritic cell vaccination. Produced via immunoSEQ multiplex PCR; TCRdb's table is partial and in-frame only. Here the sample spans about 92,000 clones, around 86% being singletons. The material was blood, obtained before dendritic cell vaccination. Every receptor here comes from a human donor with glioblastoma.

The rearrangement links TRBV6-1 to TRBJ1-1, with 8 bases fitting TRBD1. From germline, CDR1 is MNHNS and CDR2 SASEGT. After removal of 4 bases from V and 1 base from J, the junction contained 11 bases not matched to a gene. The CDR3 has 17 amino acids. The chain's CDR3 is CASSVPDRGHWNTEAFF. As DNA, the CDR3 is TGTGCCAGCAGTGTACCTGACAGGGGCCATTGGAACACTGAAGCTTTCTTT.

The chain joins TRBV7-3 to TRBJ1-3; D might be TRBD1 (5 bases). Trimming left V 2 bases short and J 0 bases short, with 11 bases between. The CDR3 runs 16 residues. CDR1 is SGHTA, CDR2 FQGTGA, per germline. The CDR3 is CASSLGGLSSGNTIYF. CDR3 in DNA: TGTGCCAGCAGCTTAGGGGGACTGAGCTCTGGAAACACCATATATTTT.

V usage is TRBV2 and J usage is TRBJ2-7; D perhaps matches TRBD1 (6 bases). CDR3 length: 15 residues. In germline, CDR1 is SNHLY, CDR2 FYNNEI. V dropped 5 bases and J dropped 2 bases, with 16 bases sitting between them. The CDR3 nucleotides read TGTGCCAGCAGTTTCGACAGGACCTCACCCTACGAGCAGTACTTC. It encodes CASSFDRTSPYEQYF.

The CDR3 DNA reads as TGTGCCAGCAGCCCATCCTTAGCGGCGAACACCGGGGAGCTGTTTTTT. It translates to CASSPSLAANTGELFF. The rearrangement links TRBV5-4 to TRBJ2-2, with D tentatively TRBD2 (6 bases). The CDR3 runs to 16 residues. Germline V lookup: CDR1 SGHNT, CDR2 YYREEE (reference sequence). The germline V and J ends were trimmed by 4 bases and 0 bases, with 13 bases remaining between them.

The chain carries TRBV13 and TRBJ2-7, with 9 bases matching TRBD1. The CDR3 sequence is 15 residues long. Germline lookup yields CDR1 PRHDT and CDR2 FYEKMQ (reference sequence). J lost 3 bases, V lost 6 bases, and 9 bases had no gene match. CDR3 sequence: CASRSLGQGGYEQYF. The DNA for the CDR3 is TGTGCCAGCAGATCATTGGGACAGGGTGGCTACGAGCAGTACTTC.

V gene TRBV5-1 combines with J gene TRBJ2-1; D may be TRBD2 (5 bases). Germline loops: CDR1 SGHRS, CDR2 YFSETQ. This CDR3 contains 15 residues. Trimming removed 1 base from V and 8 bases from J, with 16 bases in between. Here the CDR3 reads CASSLMAASSDEQFF. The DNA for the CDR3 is TGCGCCAGCAGCTTGATGGCGGCTAGCTCTGATGAGCAGTTCTTC. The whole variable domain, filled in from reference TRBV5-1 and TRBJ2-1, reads KAGVTQTPRYLIKTRGQQVTLSCSPISGHRSVSWYQQTPGQGLQFLFEYFSETQRNKGNFPGRFSGRQFSNSRSEMNVSTLELGDSALYLCASSLMAASSDEQFFGPGTRLTVL.

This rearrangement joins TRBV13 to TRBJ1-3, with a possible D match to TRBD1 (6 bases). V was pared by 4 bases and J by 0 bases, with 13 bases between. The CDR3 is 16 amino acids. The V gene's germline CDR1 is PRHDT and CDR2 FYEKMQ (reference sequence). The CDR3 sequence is CASSYTGTFSGNTIYF. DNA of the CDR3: TGTGCCAGCAGCTACACAGGGACGTTCTCTGGAAACACCATATATTTT.

The CDR3 reads CASSSTFSLGEQYF. The CDR3 DNA is TGTGCCAGCAGCTCCACGTTTTCTCTCGGCGAGCAGTACTTC. The chain carries TRBV7-2 and TRBJ2-7; D remains ambiguous. The CDR3 is made up of 14 amino acids. The germline CDR1 and CDR2 sequences are SGHTA and FQGNSA. Trimming took 4 bases from V and 6 from J, leaving 16 bases between them.

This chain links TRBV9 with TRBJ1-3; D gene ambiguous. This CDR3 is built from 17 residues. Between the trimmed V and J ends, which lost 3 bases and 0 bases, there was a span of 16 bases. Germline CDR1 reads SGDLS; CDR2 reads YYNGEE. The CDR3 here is CASSEAPSGLSGNTIYF. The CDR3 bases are TGTGCCAGCAGCGAGGCCCCTTCAGGCCTCTCTGGAAACACCATATATTTT.

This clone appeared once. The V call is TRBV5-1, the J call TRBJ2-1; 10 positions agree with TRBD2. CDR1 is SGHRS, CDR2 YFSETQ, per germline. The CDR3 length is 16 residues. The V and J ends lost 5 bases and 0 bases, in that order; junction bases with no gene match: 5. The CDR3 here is CASRIAGGNSYNEQFF. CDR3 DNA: TGCGCCAGCAGGATAGCGGGGGGCAACTCCTACAATGAGCAGTTCTTC.

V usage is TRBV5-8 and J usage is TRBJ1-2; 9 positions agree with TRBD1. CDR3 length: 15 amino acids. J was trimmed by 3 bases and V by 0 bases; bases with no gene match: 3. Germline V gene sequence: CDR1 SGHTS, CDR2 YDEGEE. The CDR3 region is CASSLGTGVYYGYTF. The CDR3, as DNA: TGTGCCAGCAGCTTGGGGACAGGGGTATACTATGGCTACACCTTC.

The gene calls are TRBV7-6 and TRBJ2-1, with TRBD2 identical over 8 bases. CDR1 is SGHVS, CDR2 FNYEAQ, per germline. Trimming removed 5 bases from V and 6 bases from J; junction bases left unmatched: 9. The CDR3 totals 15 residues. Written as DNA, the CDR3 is TGTGCCAGCAGCCCGGCTAGCGGGCGGGGCAATGAGCAGTTCTTC. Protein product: CASSPASGRGNEQFF. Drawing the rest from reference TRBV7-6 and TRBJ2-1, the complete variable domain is GAGVSQSPRYKVTKRGQDVALRCDPISGHVSLYWYRQALGQGPEFLTYFNYEAQQDKSGLPNDRFSAERPEGSISTLTIQRTEQRDSAMYRCASSPASGRGNEQFFGPGTRLTVL.

The CDR3 DNA sequence: TGCGCCAGCAGCGCGGGACTAGGGGTAGGAGGTGAGCAGTTCTTC. This sequence encodes CASSAGLGVGGEQFF. The J gene is TRBJ2-1, the V gene TRBV5-1; 8 bases fit TRBD2. There are 15 residues in the CDR3. The germline CDR1 and CDR2 sequences are SGHRS and YFSETQ. With V trimmed by 4 bases and J by 9 bases, 12 bases remained unmatched. The variable domain in full, completed from reference TRBV5-1 and TRBJ2-1, reads KAGVTQTPRYLIKTRGQQVTLSCSPISGHRSVSWYQQTPGQGLQFLFEYFSETQRNKGNFPGRFSGRQFSNSRSEMNVSTLELGDSALYLCASSAGLGVGGEQFFGPGTRLTVL.

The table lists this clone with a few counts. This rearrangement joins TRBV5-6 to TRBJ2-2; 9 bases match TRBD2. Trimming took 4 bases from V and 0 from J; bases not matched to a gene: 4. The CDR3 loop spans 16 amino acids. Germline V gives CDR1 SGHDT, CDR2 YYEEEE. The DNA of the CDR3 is TGTGCCAGCAGCCTAAGACTAGCGGCGAACACCGGGGAGCTGTTTTTT. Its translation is CASSLRLAANTGELFF.

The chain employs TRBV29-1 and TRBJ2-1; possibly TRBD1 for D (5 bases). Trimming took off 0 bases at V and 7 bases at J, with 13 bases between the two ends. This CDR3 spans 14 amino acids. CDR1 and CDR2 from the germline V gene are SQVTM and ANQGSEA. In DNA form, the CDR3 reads TGCAGCGTTGAAGAATCACAGGTCTGGAATGAGCAGTTCTTC. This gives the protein CSVEESQVWNEQFF.